Sequencing of this T cell receptor beta chain was carried out in a study of blood T cell repertoires in COVID-19. Study information: The United States, Italy and Spain provided the acute and convalescent COVID-19 samples. Nucleic acid was either cDNA or gDNA, and it came from T cells, B-cell-depleted T cells, or PBMCs.

Source study methods: Reference gene primer amplification gave nucleated cell count estimates. Clones were read by immunoSEQ multiplex PCR, and TCRdb kept only the in-frame ones, dropping some. Clone size and V and J calls were adopted from that table, with D and trimming inferred from the DNA. The sample has approximately 98,000 clones; roughly four fifths are singletons. Trimming took 7 bases from V and 7 from J; bases not matched to a gene: 6. The CDR3 is 15 amino acids. From germline, CDR1 is SNHLY and CDR2 FYNNEI. The sample taken for sequencing was peripheral blood. The chain employs TRBV2 and TRBJ2-3, with TRBD2 matching 15 bases. The source of this sequence is a man in his sixties with acute or convalescent COVID-19. This chain's CDR3 is CASIQGLAGGNTQYF. CDR3 coding DNA: TGTGCCAGCATCCAGGGACTAGCGGGAGGCAATACGCAGTATTTT.